This TCR beta chain was obtained from a study of technical replicates of blood from a few donors. The germline gives CDR1 SQVTM, CDR2 ANQGSEA. The CDR3 contains 14 residues. Trimming shortened V by 1 base and J by 0 bases, and 10 bases separated the two germline ends. The table came from immunoSEQ multiplex PCR; TCRdb's copy has only in-frame clones and leaves some out. This sample has approximately 76,000 clones, with about 86% found just once. The J gene is TRBJ2-7, the V gene TRBV29-1; unclear D gene. This receptor was taken from a human donor in good health. Some clones in this sample may be carry-over from other donors' samples. Sequencing used PBMCs. The CDR3 DNA is TGCAGCGTTGAAGGTTCACAGAGCTCCTACGAGCAGTACTTC. Translation gives CSVEGSQSSYEQYF.